The clone carrying this T cell receptor (beta chain) was seen only a few times. Its antigen is not known. Described time point: late sampling 161 to 241 days after vaccination in a few convalescent patients. The treatment here: approximately 9-day PBMC culture with coronavirus spike peptide pools or control peptides (ViraFEST assay). CDR3 length: 17 residues. The germline V gene has CDR1 MDHEN and CDR2 SYDVKM. Losses at the gene ends were 2 bases for V and 0 bases for J; bases not matched to a gene: 7. An Oncomine TCR Beta short-read assay was used to sequence the DNA from cultured CD4+ T cells. Using its own MiXCR run on the PCR reads, TCRdb lists one record per CDR3 protein. The table shows around 27,000 distinct CDR3 sequences, with roughly 38% occurring only once. This entry is derived from a study of vaccination and CD4 T cells after COVID-19.

Sequences were derived from CD4+ T cells from blood, cultured in vitro, sampled about 7 months after SARS-CoV-2 vaccination. This clonotype originated in a human donor who had recovered from COVID-19. This chain joins TRBV28 and TRBJ2-1, with 7 bases lining up with TRBD1. The CDR3: CASSLLGQASSYNEQFF. The CDR3 DNA is TGTGCCAGCAGTTTACTCGGACAGGCGAGCTCCTACAATGAGCAGTTCTTC.